This record looks at one T cell receptor beta chain sequence and its context. The data originate from a study of blood T cell repertoires in COVID-19. The ends were cut back, 4 bases at V and 2 bases at J, with 9 bases in the middle. CDR1 is SGHTS, CDR2 YDEGEE, per germline. There are 13 residues in the CDR3. In the original analysis: Amplification of reference gene primers provided the estimated nucleated cell counts. The repertoire was sequenced with immunoSEQ multiplex PCR; TCRdb's copy has only in-frame clones and lacks some. The V and J calls and the clone size are those of that table, but D and trimming were determined from the DNA. This repertoire shows fewer than 200,000 clones, about 90% found once; its top ten account for roughly 4.8%.

Material: peripheral blood. V usage is TRBV5-8 and J usage is TRBJ2-5; D call uncertain. The sequence derives from a man aged 25 to 45 with COVID-19, enrolled during active disease. This CDR3 is CASSGRHQETQYF. The DNA for the CDR3 is TGTGCCAGCAGCGGAAGACATCAAGAGACCCAGTACTTC.